This T cell receptor beta chain was profiled in a study of cytomegalovirus exposure and HLA in healthy donors. Study-wide context: Earlier sequencing of 150 million to 200 million T cells yielded 95 million to 120 million unique TCR beta sequences. 81% of more than 300 genotyped donors fell in the Caucasian-associated ancestry cluster.

The PCR contained 60 Vbeta and 13 Jbeta primers. Clones were sequenced by immunoSEQ multiplex PCR, and TCRdb holds only the in-frame ones, with some missing. Its clone listing holds under 50,000 clones. The receptor's source is a male donor in good health and CMV-seronegative. Sequencing was done on a sample of PBMCs.

Here the CDR3 reads CASSLVGGEYEQYF. CDR3 in DNA: TGTGCCAGCAGCTTGGTGGGCGGGGAATACGAGCAGTACTTC. J is TRBJ2-7 and V is TRBV5-5; a weak D match, TRBD2 (6 bases). The CDR3 covers 14 residues. The germline V gene encodes CDR1 SGHKS and CDR2 YYEKEE (reference sequence). V was shortened by 0 bases and J by 4 bases, with 11 bases between the two germline ends.